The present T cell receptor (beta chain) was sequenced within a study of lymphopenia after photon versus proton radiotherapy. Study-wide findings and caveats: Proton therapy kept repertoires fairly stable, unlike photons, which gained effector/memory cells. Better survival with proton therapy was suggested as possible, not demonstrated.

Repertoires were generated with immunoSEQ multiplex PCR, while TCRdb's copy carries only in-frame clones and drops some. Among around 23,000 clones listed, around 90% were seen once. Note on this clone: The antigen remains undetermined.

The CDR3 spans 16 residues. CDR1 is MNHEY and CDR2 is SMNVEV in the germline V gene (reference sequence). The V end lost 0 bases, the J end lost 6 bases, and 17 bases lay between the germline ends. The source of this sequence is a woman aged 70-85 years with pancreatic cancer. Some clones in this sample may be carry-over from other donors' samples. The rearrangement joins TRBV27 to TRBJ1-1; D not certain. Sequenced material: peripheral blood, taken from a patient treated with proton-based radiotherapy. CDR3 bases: TGTGCCAGCAGTTTATCTTTGGGGAGGGAACTGCCTGAAGCTTTCTTT. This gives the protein CASSLSLGRELPEAFF.